The next 9 T cell receptor beta chains were all read from a single sample in a study of T cell responses to AZD1222 COVID-19 vaccine. Generated by immunoSEQ multiplex PCR, the TCRdb table keeps only in-frame clones and is missing some. The repertoire holds about 84,000 clones, with about 89% as singletons. The sample was peripheral blood, taken 28 days after the second AZD1222 dose. The receptor source for this set is an adult who received the AZD1222 COVID-19 vaccine.

This rearrangement joins TRBV18 to TRBJ1-2; D unresolved. The CDR3 covers 12 residues. The germline V and J ends were trimmed by 0 bases and 2 bases, with 1 base remaining between them. CDR1 is KGHSH, CDR2 LQKENI, per germline. CDR3 sequence (DNA): TGTGCCAGCTCACCACCCAACTATGGCTACACCTTC. The encoded protein is CASSPPNYGYTF.

Many counts were recorded for this clone. This chain links TRBV6-2 or TRBV6-3 with TRBJ2-7, with D possibly matching TRBD2 (6 bases). Germline assignment: CDR1 MNHEY and CDR2 SVGEGT. With 1 base removed from V and 5 bases from J, the gap between germline ends came to 15 bases. The CDR3 contains 15 residues. CDR3 region: CASSYFGGSNDEQYF. In nucleotides, the CDR3 is TGTGCCAGCAGTTACTTTGGGGGGAGTAATGACGAGCAGTACTTC.

This chain uses TRBV5-6 with TRBJ2-5; D is uncertain. The germline CDR1 and CDR2 sequences are SGHDT and YYEEEE. The CDR3 extends over 11 amino acids. Trimming cost V 1 base and J 5 bases, with 3 bases left between them. This chain's CDR3 is CASSLRETQYF. The CDR3 DNA reads TGTGCCAGCAGCTTGCGGGAGACCCAGTACTTC.

The gene calls are TRBV12-5 and TRBJ1-2; a weak D match, TRBD1 (5 bases). The germline V gene encodes CDR1 LGHNT and CDR2 FRNRAP. Trimming shortened V by 5 bases and J by 2 bases, and 9 bases separated the two germline ends. This CDR3 region has 13 residues. CDR3 DNA sequence: TGTGCTAGTGGTCTGGGGGGGAACTATGGCTACACCTTC. Protein: CASGLGGNYGYTF.

V and J are TRBV18 and TRBJ1-4; a weak D match, TRBD1 (5 bases). Per germline, CDR1 KGHSH and CDR2 LQKENI. This CDR3 spans 14 amino acids. Trimming pared 4 bases from V and 5 bases from J, leaving 11 bases between. CDR3 in amino acids: CASSRDAGNEKLFF. The CDR3 nucleotides are TGTGCCAGCTCACGGGACGCAGGGAATGAAAAACTGTTTTTT.

This chain links TRBV28 with TRBJ2-7; D not resolved. Germline CDR1 reads MDHEN; CDR2 reads SYDVKM. The length of the CDR3 is 13 residues. V lost 7 bases and J 6 bases, leaving 16 bases between the germline ends. CDR3 in DNA: TGTGCCAGCACTTCACAGTTGGGATTCGAGCAGTACTTC. It codes for CASTSQLGFEQYF.

This clone was recorded once. The V gene is TRBV15, the J gene TRBJ1-4, with no clear D. Germline loops: CDR1 LNHNV, CDR2 YYDKDF (reference sequence). The CDR3 covers 12 residues. The germline V and J ends were trimmed by 1 base and 8 bases, with 5 bases remaining between them. The CDR3 sequence is CATSRVAEKLFF. The CDR3 DNA is TGTGCCACCAGCAGAGTGGCGGAAAAACTGTTTTTT.

The chain uses TRBV7-3 and TRBJ2-2; D unresolved. Germline lookup yields CDR1 SGHTA and CDR2 FQGTGA. The CDR3 spans 12 residues. Trimming removed 4 bases at V and 7 bases at J, with 7 bases between. The CDR3, as DNA: TGTGCCAGCAGCTCTCAATACGGGGAGCTGTTTTTT. Encoded protein: CASSSQYGELFF.

The chain uses TRBV18 and TRBJ2-7; TRBD2 agrees at 7 bases. Looked up from germline, CDR1 is KGHSH and CDR2 is LQKENI. CDR3 length: 21 amino acids. V was clipped by 1 base and J by 1 base; unmatched bases: 22. CDR3 sequence (DNA): TGTGCCAGCTCACCACGGGGCGGACCGGGAGGAAGTCACGGTGGGTCCTACGAGCAGTACTTC. This codes for CASSPRGGPGGSHGGSYEQYF.